A single sample gave rise to the 16 T cell receptor beta chains below, sequenced in a study of cytomegalovirus exposure and HLA in healthy donors. 13 Jbeta primers and 60 Vbeta primers were used for the PCR. TCRdb's copy holds only in-frame clones and misses some; the assay was immunoSEQ multiplex PCR. The sample holds about 190,000 clones, about 81% seen once. Specimen: PBMCs. The receptors come from a man younger than 35 in good health and CMV-seronegative.

J is TRBJ1-1 and V is TRBV5-1, with a tentative D call TRBD1 (6 bases). V lost 5 bases to trimming and J lost 0 bases, with 8 bases between them. The CDR3 is 13 residues long. From germline, CDR1 is SGHRS and CDR2 YFSETQ. The CDR3 DNA follows: TGCGCCAGCAGGACAGGAGTGAACACTGAAGCTTTCTTT. This encodes CASRTGVNTEAFF.

This clone was seen a few times. The chain is built from TRBV11-2 and TRBJ2-1; D may be TRBD1 (5 bases). V lost 5 bases and J 6 bases, leaving 14 bases between the germline ends. Germline CDR1 reads SGHAT; CDR2 reads FQNNGV. The CDR3 sequence is 14 residues long. CDR3 sequence (DNA): TGTGCCAGCAGCCCGCCAGGGTTCGGCAATGAGCAGTTCTTC. Its translation is CASSPPGFGNEQFF. The variable domain in full, with the rest retrieved from reference TRBV11-2 and TRBJ2-1, is EAGVAQSPRYKIIEKRQSVAFWCNPISGHATLYWYQQILGQGPKLLIQFQNNGVVDDSQLPKDRFSAERLKGVDSTLKIQPAKLEDSAVYLCASSPPGFGNEQFFGPGTRLTVL.

This clone was observed a handful of times. The J gene is TRBJ2-1, the V gene TRBV7-6, with D maybe TRBD2 (6 bases). Trimming removed 4 bases from V and 0 bases from J, with 7 bases in between. The CDR3 contains 14 residues. Germline CDR1 reads SGHVS; CDR2 reads FNYEAQ. The CDR3 is CASSYSGSYNEQFF. The CDR3 DNA sequence: TGTGCCAGCAGCTATAGCGGCTCCTACAATGAGCAGTTCTTC.

The rearrangement joins TRBV6-1 to TRBJ2-5; no firm D call. The V end lost 3 bases, the J end lost 0 bases, and 8 bases lay between the germline ends. Germline values: CDR1 MNHNS, CDR2 SASEGT. This CDR3 is built from 14 residues. CDR3 in amino acids: CASSDALHQETQYF. The CDR3 DNA reads TGTGCCAGCAGTGACGCTCTACACCAAGAGACCCAGTACTTC.

The chain employs TRBV7-9 and TRBJ1-3; 8 bases map to TRBD1. The CDR3 runs 18 residues. J lost 0 bases, V lost 0 bases, and 7 bases had no gene match. Per germline, CDR1 SEHNR and CDR2 FQNEAQ (reference sequence). The CDR3 coding sequence is TGTGCCAGCAGCTTAGCGGGGGACAGGCAGTACTCTGGAAACACCATATATTTT. Translated: CASSLAGDRQYSGNTIYF.

This clone was seen a few times. The V call is TRBV7-8, the J call TRBJ1-2; 8 nucleotides agree with TRBD1. This CDR3 is 15 amino acids long. CDR1 is SGHVS, CDR2 FQNEAQ, per germline. The V gene end was trimmed by 1 base and the J gene end by 8 bases; junction bases not matched to a gene: 9. The CDR3, as DNA: TGTGCCAGCAGCTTAGGGGACAGGTGGGAGGGGGGCTACACCTTC. Its translation is CASSLGDRWEGGYTF. The whole variable domain, filled in from reference TRBV7-8 and TRBJ1-2, reads GAGVSQSPRYKVAKRGQDVALRCDPISGHVSLFWYQQALGQGPEFLTYFQNEAQLDKSGLPSDRFFAERPEGSVSTLKIQRTQQEDSAVYLCASSLGDRWEGGYTFGSGTRLTVV.

With regard to this clone: One end of the junction varies from germline; a read error may be responsible. The V call is TRBV19, the J call TRBJ2-3, with D possibly matching TRBD2 (5 bases). The CDR3 contains 13 residues. Looked up from germline, CDR1 is LNHDA and CDR2 is SQIVND (reference sequence). This chain's CDR3 is CASKSPSIDTQYF. The CDR3 DNA reads as TGTGCCAGTAAATCCCCTAGCATAGATACGCAGTATTTT.

CDR3 sequence (DNA): TGTGCCAGCAGCGTAGCTACGGGGGGCAGGATGGCCAATGAGCAGTTCTTC. The encoded protein is CASSVATGGRMANEQFF. This chain uses TRBV9 with TRBJ2-1; D possibly corresponds to TRBD2 (7 bases). Germline CDR1 SGDLS, CDR2 YYNGEE. Trimming left V 0 bases short and J 6 bases short, with 19 bases between. This CDR3 comprises 17 residues.

In its sample, this clone was seen a few times. J is TRBJ2-1 and V is TRBV6-4; possibly TRBD2 for D (5 bases). V was clipped by 4 bases and J by 5 bases, with 9 bases between them. The CDR3 loop spans 13 amino acids. CDR1 and CDR2 (germline): MRHNA, SNTAGT. CDR3 DNA: TGTGCCAGCAGTGTCGGGCGGGACAATGAGCAGTTCTTC. It codes for CASSVGRDNEQFF.

V usage is TRBV11-2 and J usage is TRBJ2-6, with D tentatively TRBD1 (5 bases). The CDR3 sequence is 15 residues long. Germline V gene lookup returns CDR1 SGHAT and CDR2 FQNNGV. The V end lost 2 bases, the J end lost 0 bases, and 5 bases lay between the germline ends. CDR3 amino acids: CASSLQGSGANVLTF. The CDR3 DNA follows: TGTGCCAGCAGCTTACAGGGCTCTGGGGCCAACGTCCTGACTTTC.

The genes are TRBV5-1 and TRBJ2-3; 9 positions match TRBD2. The CDR3 loop spans 16 amino acids. V shed 1 base, J shed 2 bases, and the junction held 5 bases outside the gene matches. Germline V CDR1 and CDR2: SGHRS, YFSETQ. The CDR3 DNA sequence: TGCGCCAGCAGCTTGAGCACTAGCGGGCTCACAGATACGCAGTATTTT. As protein: CASSLSTSGLTDTQYF.

This clone has only a few counts. The rearrangement uses TRBV5-4 and TRBJ2-2; D may be TRBD2 (6 bases). The CDR3 length is 16 residues. V was cut by 0 bases and J by 3 bases, with 12 bases left in between. CDR1 SGHNT and CDR2 YYREEE come from the germline V gene (reference sequence). The CDR3 spells CASSLAGGLDTGELFF. DNA of the CDR3: TGTGCCAGCAGCTTGGCCGGGGGTTTGGACACCGGGGAGCTGTTTTTT.

This rearrangement joins TRBV2 to TRBJ2-1; 15 bases line up with TRBD2. The germline gives CDR1 SNHLY, CDR2 FYNNEI. CDR3 length: 20 residues. Trimming cost V 6 bases and J 0 bases; bases outside gene matches: 12. The CDR3: CASRIPPGLAGGRSYNEQFF. The CDR3 DNA reads as TGTGCCAGCAGGATTCCTCCGGGACTAGCGGGGGGCCGCTCCTACAATGAGCAGTTCTTC.

The table lists this clone with a count of one. This rearrangement joins TRBV19 to TRBJ2-7, with no clear D. The V gene lost 3 bases and the J gene lost 6 bases, with 18 bases spanning the gap. Germline values: CDR1 LNHDA, CDR2 SQIVND (reference sequence). The CDR3 spans 15 residues. The CDR3: CASSISRARSTEQYF. The CDR3 nucleotides read TGTGCCAGTAGTATCTCCCGAGCCAGGTCGACCGAGCAGTACTTC.

The chain couples TRBV7-9 to TRBJ2-3, with TRBD2 identical over 12 bases. Germline lookup yields CDR1 SEHNR and CDR2 FQNEAQ (reference sequence). Trimming removed 5 bases from V and 2 bases from J; junction bases left unmatched: 5. CDR3 length equals 16 residues. In DNA, the CDR3 is TGTGCCAGCAGCCCAGGACTAGCGGGACTCACAGATACGCAGTATTTT. This encodes CASSPGLAGLTDTQYF.

The chain employs TRBV9 and TRBJ1-2; D is ambiguous. Germline values: CDR1 SGDLS, CDR2 YYNGEE. CDR3 size: 15 residues. With 0 bases removed from V and 0 bases from J, the gap between germline ends came to 9 bases. This chain's CDR3 is CASSVEPGTNYGYTF. The CDR3 DNA is TGTGCCAGCAGCGTAGAGCCAGGAACTAACTATGGCTACACCTTC.